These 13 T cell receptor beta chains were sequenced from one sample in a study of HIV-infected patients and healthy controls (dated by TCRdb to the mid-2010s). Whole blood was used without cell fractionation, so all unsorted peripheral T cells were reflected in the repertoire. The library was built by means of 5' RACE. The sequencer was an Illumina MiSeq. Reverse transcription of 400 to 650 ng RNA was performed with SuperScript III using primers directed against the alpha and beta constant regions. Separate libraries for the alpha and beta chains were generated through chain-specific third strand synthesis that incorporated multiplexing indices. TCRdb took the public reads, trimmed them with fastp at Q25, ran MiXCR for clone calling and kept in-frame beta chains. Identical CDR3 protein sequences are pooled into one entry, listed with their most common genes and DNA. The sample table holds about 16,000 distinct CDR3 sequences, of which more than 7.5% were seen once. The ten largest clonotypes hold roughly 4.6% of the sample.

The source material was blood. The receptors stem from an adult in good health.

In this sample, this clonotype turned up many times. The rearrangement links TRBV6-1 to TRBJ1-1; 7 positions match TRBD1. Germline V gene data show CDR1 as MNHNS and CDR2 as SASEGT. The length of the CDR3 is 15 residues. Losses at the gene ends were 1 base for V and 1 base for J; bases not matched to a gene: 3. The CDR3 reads CASSEVWTGNTEAFF. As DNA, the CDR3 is TGTGCCAGCAGTGAAGTTTGGACAGGGAACACTGAAGCTTTCTTT.

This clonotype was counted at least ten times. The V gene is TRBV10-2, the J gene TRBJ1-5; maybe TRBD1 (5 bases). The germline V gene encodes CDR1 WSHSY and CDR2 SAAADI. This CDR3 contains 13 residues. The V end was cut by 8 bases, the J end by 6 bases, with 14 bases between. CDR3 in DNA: TGCGCCAGCGGGGGAGATTTCTCTCAGCCCCAGCATTTT. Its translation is CASGGDFSQPQHF.

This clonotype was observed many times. CDR3: CAGPGTGILFF. CDR3 DNA sequence: TGTGCCGGGCCCGGGACAGGGATCCTGTTCTTC. The V gene is TRBV30, the J gene TRBJ2-1, with 9 bases aligning to TRBD1. From germline, CDR1 is GTSNPN and CDR2 SVGIG (reference sequence). With 8 bases clipped from V and 15 bases from J, the junction kept 11 bases outside the gene matches. This CDR3 spans 11 amino acids.

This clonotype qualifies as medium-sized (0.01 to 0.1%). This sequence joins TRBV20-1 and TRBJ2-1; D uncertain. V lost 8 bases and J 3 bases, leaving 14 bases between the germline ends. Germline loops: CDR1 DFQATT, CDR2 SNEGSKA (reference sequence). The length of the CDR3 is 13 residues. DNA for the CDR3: TGCAGTATATGCAGAGAGTGCTACAATGAGCAGTTCTTC. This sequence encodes CSICRECYNEQFF.

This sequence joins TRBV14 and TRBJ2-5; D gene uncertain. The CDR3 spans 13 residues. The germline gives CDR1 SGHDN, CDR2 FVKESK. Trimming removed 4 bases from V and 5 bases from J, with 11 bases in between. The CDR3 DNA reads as TGTGCCAGCAGCCGGCGGTGGGATGAGACCCAGTACTTC. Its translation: CASSRRWDETQYF.

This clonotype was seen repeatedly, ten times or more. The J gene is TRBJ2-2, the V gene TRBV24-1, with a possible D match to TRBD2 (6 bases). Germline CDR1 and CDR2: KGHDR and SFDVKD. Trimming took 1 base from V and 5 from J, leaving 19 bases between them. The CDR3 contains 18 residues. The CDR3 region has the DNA TGTGCCACCAGTGATTTCCGGAACGGGAGAGGTGTTACCGGGGAGCTGTTTTTT. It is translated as CATSDFRNGRGVTGELFF.

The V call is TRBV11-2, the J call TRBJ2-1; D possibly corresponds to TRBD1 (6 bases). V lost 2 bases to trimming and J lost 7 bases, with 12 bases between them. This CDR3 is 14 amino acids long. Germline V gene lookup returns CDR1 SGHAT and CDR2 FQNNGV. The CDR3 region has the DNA TGTGCCAGCAGCTTACTTCGAGGGGGTAATGAGCAGTTCTTC. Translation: CASSLLRGGNEQFF.

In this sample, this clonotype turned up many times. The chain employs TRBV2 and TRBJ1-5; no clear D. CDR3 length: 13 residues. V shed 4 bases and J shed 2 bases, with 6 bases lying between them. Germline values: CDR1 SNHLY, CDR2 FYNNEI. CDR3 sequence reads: CASSGQGNQPQHF. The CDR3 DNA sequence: TGTGCCAGCAGTGGGCAGGGCAATCAGCCCCAGCATTTT.

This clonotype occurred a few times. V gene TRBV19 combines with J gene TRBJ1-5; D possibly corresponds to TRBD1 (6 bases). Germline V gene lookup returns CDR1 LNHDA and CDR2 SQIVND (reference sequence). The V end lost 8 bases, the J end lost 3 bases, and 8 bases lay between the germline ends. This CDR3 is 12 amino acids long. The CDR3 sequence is CASWDTNQPQHF. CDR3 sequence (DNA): TGTGCCAGTTGGGACACCAATCAGCCCCAGCATTTT.

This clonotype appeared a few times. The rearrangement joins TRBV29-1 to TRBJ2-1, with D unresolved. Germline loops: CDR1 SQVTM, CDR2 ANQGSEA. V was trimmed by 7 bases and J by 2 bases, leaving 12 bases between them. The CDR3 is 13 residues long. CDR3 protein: CSAEINPYNEQFF. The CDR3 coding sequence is TGCAGCGCCGAGATCAATCCCTACAATGAGCAGTTCTTC.

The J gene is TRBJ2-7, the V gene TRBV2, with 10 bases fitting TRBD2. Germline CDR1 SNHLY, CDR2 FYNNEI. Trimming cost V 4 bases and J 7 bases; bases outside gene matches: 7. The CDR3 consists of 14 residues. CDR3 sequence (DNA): TGTGCCAGCAGTGCCGGACTAGCGGCCGGAGAGCAGTACTTC. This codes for CASSAGLAAGEQYF. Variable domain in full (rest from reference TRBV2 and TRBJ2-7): EPEVTQTPSHQVTQMGQEVILRCVPISNHLYFYWYRQILGQKVEFLVSFYNNEISEKSEIFDDQFSVERPDGSNFTLKIRSTKLEDSAMYFCASSAGLAAGEQYFGPGTRLTVT.

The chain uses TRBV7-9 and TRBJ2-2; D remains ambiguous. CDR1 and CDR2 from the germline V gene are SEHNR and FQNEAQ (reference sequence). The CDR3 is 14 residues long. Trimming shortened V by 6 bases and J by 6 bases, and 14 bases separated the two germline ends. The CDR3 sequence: CASSHPTAAGELFF. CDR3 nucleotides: TGTGCCAGCAGTCACCCGACGGCAGCCGGGGAGCTGTTTTTT. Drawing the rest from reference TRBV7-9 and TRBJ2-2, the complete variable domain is DTGVSQNPRHKITKRGQNVTFRCDPISEHNRLYWYRQTLGQGPEFLTYFQNEAQLEKSRLLSDRFSAERPKGSFSTLEIQRTEQGDSAMYLCASSHPTAAGELFFGEGSRLTVL.

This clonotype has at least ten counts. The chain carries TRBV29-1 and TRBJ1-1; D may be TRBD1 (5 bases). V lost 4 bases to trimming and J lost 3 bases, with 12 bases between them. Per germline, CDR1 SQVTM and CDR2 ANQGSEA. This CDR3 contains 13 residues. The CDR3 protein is CSVVGVRDTEAFF. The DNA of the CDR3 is TGCAGCGTTGTGGGGGTGAGGGACACTGAAGCTTTCTTT. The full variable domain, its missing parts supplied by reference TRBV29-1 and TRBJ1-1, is SAVISQKPSRDICQRGTSLTIQCQVDSQVTMMFWYRQQPGQSLTLIATANQGSEATYESGFVIDKFPISRPNLTFSTLTVSNMSPEDSSIYLCSVVGVRDTEAFFGQGTRLTVV.